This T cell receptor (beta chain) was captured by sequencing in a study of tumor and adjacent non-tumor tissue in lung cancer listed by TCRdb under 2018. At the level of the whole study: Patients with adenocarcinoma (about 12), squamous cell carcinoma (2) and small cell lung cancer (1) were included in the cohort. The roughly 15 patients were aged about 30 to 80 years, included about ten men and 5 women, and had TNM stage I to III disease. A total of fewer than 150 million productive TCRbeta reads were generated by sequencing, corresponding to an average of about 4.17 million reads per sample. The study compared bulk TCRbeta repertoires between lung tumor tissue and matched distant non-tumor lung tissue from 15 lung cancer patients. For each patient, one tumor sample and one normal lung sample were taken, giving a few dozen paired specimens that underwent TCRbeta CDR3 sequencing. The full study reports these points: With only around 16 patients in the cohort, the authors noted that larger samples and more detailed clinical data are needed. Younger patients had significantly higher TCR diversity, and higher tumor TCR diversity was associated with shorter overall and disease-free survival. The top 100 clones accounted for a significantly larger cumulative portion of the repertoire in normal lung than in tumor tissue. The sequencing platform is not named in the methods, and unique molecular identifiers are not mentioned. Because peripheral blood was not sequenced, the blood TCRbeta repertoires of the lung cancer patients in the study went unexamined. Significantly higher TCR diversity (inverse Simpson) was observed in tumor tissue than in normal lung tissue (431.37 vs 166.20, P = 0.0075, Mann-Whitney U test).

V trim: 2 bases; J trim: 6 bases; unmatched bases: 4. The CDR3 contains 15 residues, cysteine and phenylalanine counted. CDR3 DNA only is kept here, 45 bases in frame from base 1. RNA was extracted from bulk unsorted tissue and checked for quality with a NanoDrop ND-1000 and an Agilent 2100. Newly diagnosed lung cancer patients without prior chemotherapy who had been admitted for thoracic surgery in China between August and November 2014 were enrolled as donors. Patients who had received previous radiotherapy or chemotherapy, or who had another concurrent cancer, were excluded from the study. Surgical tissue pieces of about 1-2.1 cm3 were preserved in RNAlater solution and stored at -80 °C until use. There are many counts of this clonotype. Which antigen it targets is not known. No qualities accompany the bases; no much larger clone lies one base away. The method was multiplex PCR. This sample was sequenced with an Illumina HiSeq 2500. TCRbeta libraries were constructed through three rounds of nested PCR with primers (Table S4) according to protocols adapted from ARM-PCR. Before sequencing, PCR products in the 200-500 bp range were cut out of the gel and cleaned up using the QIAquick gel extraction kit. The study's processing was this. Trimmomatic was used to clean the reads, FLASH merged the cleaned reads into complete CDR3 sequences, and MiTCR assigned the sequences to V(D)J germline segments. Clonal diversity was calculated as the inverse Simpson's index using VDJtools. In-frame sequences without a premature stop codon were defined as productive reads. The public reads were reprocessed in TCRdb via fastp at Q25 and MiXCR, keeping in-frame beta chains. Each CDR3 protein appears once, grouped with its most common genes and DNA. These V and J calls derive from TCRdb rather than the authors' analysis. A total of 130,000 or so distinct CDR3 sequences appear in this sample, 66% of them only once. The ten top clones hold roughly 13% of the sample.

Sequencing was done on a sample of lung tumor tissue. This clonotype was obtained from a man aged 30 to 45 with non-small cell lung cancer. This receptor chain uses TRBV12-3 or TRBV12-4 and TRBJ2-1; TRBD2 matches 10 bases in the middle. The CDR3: CASSLKSGGGNEQFF. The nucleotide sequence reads TGTGCCAGCAGTTTAAAAAGCGGGGGGGGCAATGAGCAGTTCTTC.